One sample yielded the 21 T cell receptor beta chains listed below, sequenced in a study of cytomegalovirus exposure and HLA in healthy donors. The study ran its PCR with 60 Vbeta and 13 Jbeta primers. Assay used: immunoSEQ multiplex PCR; TCRdb lists only in-frame clones, some missing. The table records roughly 100,000 clones, 75% of them present only once. The sequenced material came from PBMCs. All receptors derive from a man aged 35 to 55 in good health and CMV-seronegative.

The chain recombines TRBV4-3 with TRBJ1-1; 8 nucleotides match TRBD1. V trimming: 0 bases; J trimming: 6 bases; junction bases outside the gene matches: 6. Germline CDR1 and CDR2: LGHNA and YSLEER. The CDR3 is made up of 15 amino acids. The CDR3 reads CASSQDSGGLAEAFF. The CDR3 region has the DNA TGCGCCAGCAGCCAAGATTCAGGGGGCCTCGCTGAAGCTTTCTTT.

The rearrangement links TRBV6-5 to TRBJ2-2; 8 bases align to TRBD1. J was trimmed by 6 bases and V by 4 bases; bases with no gene match: 10. The CDR3 consists of 16 residues. Germline loops: CDR1 MNHEY, CDR2 SVGAGI. The CDR3 nucleotides are TGTGCCAGCAGTTTGGACAGGGTGGGTTTGTCCGGGGAGCTGTTTTTT. Its translation is CASSLDRVGLSGELFF.

This sequence joins TRBV7-8 and TRBJ1-3; 8 nucleotides align to TRBD1. Losses at the gene ends were 4 bases for V and 4 bases for J; bases not matched to a gene: 6. The V gene's germline CDR1 is SGHVS and CDR2 FQNEAQ. This CDR3 is built from 15 residues. This CDR3 is CASSSPRGQGNTIYF. CDR3 bases: TGTGCCAGCAGCTCCCCCAGGGGGCAAGGAAACACCATATATTTT.

The V gene is TRBV7-9, the J gene TRBJ2-1; tentative D call: TRBD2 (5 bases). V was shortened by 5 bases and J by 2 bases, with 10 bases between the two germline ends. In germline, CDR1 is SEHNR, CDR2 FQNEAQ (reference sequence). The CDR3 sequence is 14 residues long. The CDR3 coding sequence is TGTGCCAGCAGCCACACCGGGACCTACAATGAGCAGTTCTTC. Its translation is CASSHTGTYNEQFF. Based on the CDR3 plus reference TRBV7-9 and TRBJ2-1, the full variable domain is DTGVSQNPRHKITKRGQNVTFRCDPISEHNRLYWYRQTLGQGPEFLTYFQNEAQLEKSRLLSDRFSAERPKGSFSTLEIQRTEQGDSAMYLCASSHTGTYNEQFFGPGTRLTVL.

The J gene is TRBJ2-7, the V gene TRBV6-5; 7 bases match TRBD2. The CDR3 length is 15 residues. Germline CDR1 is MNHEY and CDR2 is SVGAGI. The V gene end was trimmed by 6 bases and the J gene end by 0 bases; junction bases not matched to a gene: 8. The CDR3 DNA reads TGTGCCAGCAGAGGGCTAGCGGCCAACTCCTACGAGCAGTACTTC. Translated: CASRGLAANSYEQYF.

The rearrangement uses TRBV6-5 and TRBJ1-2, with 11 bases matching TRBD1. V was clipped by 2 bases and J by 8 bases; unmatched bases: 7. Germline V CDR1 and CDR2: MNHEY, SVGAGI. The CDR3 has 15 amino acids. The CDR3 loop is CASSYIGQGARGYTF. CDR3 coding DNA: TGTGCCAGCAGTTACATCGGACAGGGGGCGAGAGGCTACACCTTC.

In DNA form, the CDR3 reads TGTGCCAGCAGCCCGGGGGGAACAGGGTTCTTCCACGAGCAGTACTTC. Translating gives CASSPGGTGFFHEQYF. The chain links TRBV14 to TRBJ2-7; weak D call: TRBD2 (7 bases). The CDR3 contains 16 residues. Germline-derived CDR1 and CDR2 are SGHDN and FVKESK. V shed 4 bases and J shed 5 bases, with 21 bases lying between them.

The chain uses TRBV28 and TRBJ1-2; a weak D match, TRBD1 (6 bases). Germline V lookup: CDR1 MDHEN, CDR2 SYDVKM. Deletions cut 4 bases from V and 0 bases from J, with 12 bases between. CDR3 length: 15 residues. CDR3 nucleotides: TGTGCCAGCAGTTCGACAGGTTTTACTAACTATGGCTACACCTTC. It encodes CASSSTGFTNYGYTF.

The chain has TRBV11-2 and TRBJ2-5; 10 nucleotides agree with TRBD2. J lost 5 bases, V lost 8 bases, and 8 bases had no gene match. The germline V gene has CDR1 SGHAT and CDR2 FQNNGV. The CDR3 is 14 residues long. In DNA, the CDR3 is TGTGCCAGCGGGGGACTAGCGTTTTTGGAGACCCAGTACTTC. It is translated as CASGGLAFLETQYF.

This sequence joins TRBV30 and TRBJ2-7, with 8 bases identical to TRBD2. There are 14 residues in the CDR3. Germline assignment: CDR1 GTSNPN and CDR2 SVGIG (reference sequence). Unmatched junction bases numbered 7, after V lost 3 bases and J lost 3 bases. Here the CDR3 reads CAWRRAGAFYEQYF. DNA for the CDR3: TGTGCCTGGAGACGAGCGGGGGCATTCTACGAGCAGTACTTC.

V and J are TRBV14 and TRBJ2-5; D might be TRBD2 (6 bases). The CDR3 covers 16 residues. Germline V gives CDR1 SGHDN, CDR2 FVKESK. The V end lost 0 bases, the J end lost 5 bases, and 16 bases lay between the germline ends. The CDR3 sequence: CASSQERGTAGETQYF. The CDR3 DNA reads TGTGCCAGCAGCCAAGAAAGGGGTACGGCGGGGGAGACCCAGTACTTC.

The chain joins TRBV7-9 to TRBJ2-3, with 15 bases fitting TRBD2. Germline CDR1 reads SEHNR; CDR2 reads FQNEAQ (reference sequence). V gave up 4 bases and J gave up 4 bases; unmatched junction bases: 9. The CDR3 has 18 amino acids. The DNA of the CDR3 is TGTGCCAGCAGCTCCGGACTAGCGGGGGGGATACGTGCAGATACGCAGTATTTT. Translating gives CASSSGLAGGIRADTQYF. Complete variable domain (other parts from reference TRBV7-9 and TRBJ2-3): DTGVSQNPRHKITKRGQNVTFRCDPISEHNRLYWYRQTLGQGPEFLTYFQNEAQLEKSRLLSDRFSAERPKGSFSTLEIQRTEQGDSAMYLCASSSGLAGGIRADTQYFGPGTRLTVL.

This clone has more than one count but fewer than ten. The rearrangement uses TRBV7-8 and TRBJ1-2, with TRBD1 matching over 10 bases. This CDR3 is 11 amino acids long. V shed 4 bases, J shed 13 bases, and the junction held 3 bases outside the gene matches. Germline V gene sequence: CDR1 SGHVS, CDR2 FQNEAQ. The CDR3 DNA sequence: TGTGCCAGCAGCTCTGGGGACAGGGGCACCTTC. Its protein is CASSSGDRGTF.

The CDR3 nucleotides read TGTGCCAGCAGTTTCGCGGGAGCAATTGGCTACACCTTC. Translated, it gives CASSFAGAIGYTF. The gene calls are TRBV27 and TRBJ1-2; D uncertain. Trimming removed 3 bases at V and 7 bases at J, with 12 bases between. The CDR3 has 13 amino acids. Per the germline V gene, CDR1 is MNHEY and CDR2 is SMNVEV (reference sequence).

Of note for this clone: In the same sample, other DNA sequences code for this CDR3. The rearrangement links TRBV6-6 to TRBJ1-1; D is unclear. This CDR3 is 13 amino acids long. The V end was cut by 5 bases, the J end by 6 bases, with 13 bases between. Germline V gene lookup returns CDR1 MNHNY and CDR2 SVGAGI (reference sequence). CDR3 nucleotide sequence: TGTGCCAGCAGTCCCCCCCGCTATCCTGAAGCTTTCTTT. Translation gives CASSPPRYPEAFF.

The chain carries TRBV27 and TRBJ2-7, with TRBD2 matching 11 bases. Trimming cost V 5 bases and J 2 bases; bases outside gene matches: 8. Germline V lookup: CDR1 MNHEY, CDR2 SMNVEV (reference sequence). This CDR3 is built from 16 residues. In nucleotides, the CDR3 is TGTGCCAGCAGTGGGACTAGCGGCCCGGGGGCCTACGAGCAGTACTTC. It translates to CASSGTSGPGAYEQYF.

The DNA for the CDR3 is TGTGCCAGTAGTACAGGGAATACGCAGTATTTT. This sequence encodes CASSTGNTQYF. The chain recombines TRBV19 with TRBJ2-3, with a tentative D call TRBD1 (5 bases). Germline CDR1 and CDR2: LNHDA and SQIVND (reference sequence). The CDR3 loop spans 11 amino acids. Trimming stripped 4 bases from V and 7 bases from J, with 6 bases between.

This chain links TRBV4-1 with TRBJ2-7; TRBD1 matches 7 bases. CDR3 size: 13 residues. Germline V gene sequence: CDR1 MGHRA, CDR2 YSYEKL. Trimming took 4 bases from V and 5 from J; bases not matched to a gene: 5. CDR3 loop: CASSRAGGNEQYF. CDR3 coding DNA: TGCGCCAGCAGCCGAGCAGGGGGTAACGAGCAGTACTTC.

The V call is TRBV28, the J call TRBJ2-7; D gene uncertain. Trimming removed 6 bases from V and 0 bases from J, with 9 bases in between. Germline lookup yields CDR1 MDHEN and CDR2 SYDVKM. The CDR3 contains 13 residues. CDR3: CASRLPGSYEQYF. CDR3 sequence (DNA): TGTGCCAGCAGGCTCCCGGGCTCCTACGAGCAGTACTTC.

This clone has only a few counts. The rearrangement uses TRBV6-5 and TRBJ1-2; the D gene is possibly TRBD1 (5 bases). The germline CDR1 and CDR2 sequences are MNHEY and SVGAGI. This CDR3 is built from 12 residues. Between the trimmed V and J ends, which lost 10 bases and 8 bases, there was a span of 17 bases. CDR3 DNA: TGTGCCACACAAGCGGGGCCTCAGGGCTACACCTTC. Encoded protein: CATQAGPQGYTF.

The chain links TRBV7-9 to TRBJ2-7, with TRBD2 matching 8 bases. Losses at the gene ends were 10 bases for V and 3 bases for J; bases not matched to a gene: 8. Germline values: CDR1 SEHNR, CDR2 FQNEAQ (reference sequence). CDR3 length: 13 residues. The CDR3 protein is CATKTSANYEQYF. Written as DNA, the CDR3 is TGTGCCACCAAGACTAGCGCGAACTACGAGCAGTACTTC.